These 25 T cell receptor beta chains share one sample of origin, sequenced in a study of T cell responses to AZD1222 COVID-19 vaccine. Generated by immunoSEQ multiplex PCR, the TCRdb table keeps only in-frame clones and is missing some. The sample includes more than 110,000 clones. The sample consisted of peripheral blood. Receptor source: an adult in good health.

The chain links TRBV7-2 to TRBJ2-1; D uncertain. Trimming stripped 3 bases from V and 0 bases from J, with 9 bases between. The germline V gene encodes CDR1 SGHTA and CDR2 FQGNSA. The CDR3 has 15 amino acids. As DNA, the CDR3 is TGTGCCAGCAGCTTGGGATCAAGCTCCTACAATGAGCAGTTCTTC. Amino acid sequence: CASSLGSSSYNEQFF.

The rearrangement joins TRBV12-3 or TRBV12-4 to TRBJ2-1, with D maybe TRBD2 (5 bases). Trimming pared 3 bases from V and 10 bases from J, leaving 13 bases between. This CDR3 spans 13 amino acids. The CDR3 here is CASSFAQGGEQFF. The CDR3 DNA reads as TGTGCCAGCAGTTTTGCCCAAGGAGGAGAGCAGTTCTTC.

The chain is built from TRBV5-4 and TRBJ1-2, with D maybe TRBD1 (6 bases). This CDR3 contains 13 residues. V lost 0 bases and J lost 8, with 11 bases in between. Germline lookup yields CDR1 SGHNT and CDR2 YYREEE (reference sequence). In nucleotides, the CDR3 is TGTGCCAGCAGCTTGGACAGGGCTCAGGGCTACACCTTC. Protein product: CASSLDRAQGYTF.

The V call is TRBV4-3, the J call TRBJ2-2, with 10 bases lining up with TRBD1. The CDR3 contains 16 residues. The J segment lost 7 bases and the V segment lost 1 base, leaving 6 bases of the junction unmatched. CDR1 and CDR2 (germline): LGHNA, YSLEER. DNA for the CDR3: TGCGCCAGCAGCCAAGTGACGACAGGGGGCATCGGGGAGCTGTTTTTT. Translation: CASSQVTTGGIGELFF.

V and J are TRBV11-3 and TRBJ2-5; D is perhaps TRBD1 (5 bases). CDR1 and CDR2 (germline): SGHNT, YENEEA. Trimming stripped 3 bases from V and 4 bases from J, with 9 bases between. This CDR3 has 13 residues. In nucleotides, the CDR3 is TGTGCCAGCAGCTTGTCCAGGGTAGAGACCCAGTACTTC. Protein product: CASSLSRVETQYF.

The chain combines TRBV3-1 (or the pseudogene TRBV3-2) with TRBJ2-1; 12 nucleotides match TRBD2. CDR1 is LGHDT and CDR2 is YNNKEL in the germline V gene (reference sequence). The CDR3 spans 15 residues. J lost 4 bases, V lost 7 bases, and 5 bases had no gene match. CDR3 nucleotide sequence: TGTGCCAGCACACGGACTAGCGGGGTGTACAATGAGCAGTTCTTC. It specifies CASTRTSGVYNEQFF.

This chain joins TRBV6-2 or TRBV6-3 and TRBJ2-7, with 10 nucleotides matching TRBD1. The CDR3 contains 14 residues. Germline V CDR1 and CDR2: MNHEY, SVGEGT. J was trimmed by 5 bases and V by 6 bases; bases with no gene match: 7. In nucleotides, the CDR3 is TGTGCCAGCAGCCAGACAGGGGGCCCCAACGAGCAGTACTTC. It encodes CASSQTGGPNEQYF.

V gene TRBV19 combines with J gene TRBJ1-1, with TRBD1 as a possible D gene (6 bases). Germline V CDR1 and CDR2: LNHDA, SQIVND (reference sequence). The CDR3 runs 15 residues. Trimming removed 6 bases at V and 6 bases at J, with 20 bases between. CDR3 region: CASSPQVRGGPEAFF. In DNA form, the CDR3 reads TGTGCCAGTAGCCCCCAGGTGCGGGGGGGCCCTGAAGCTTTCTTT.

The rearrangement joins TRBV12-3 or TRBV12-4 to TRBJ1-2, with 9 nucleotides matching TRBD1. The CDR3 extends over 13 amino acids. V shed 3 bases and J 6 bases; nucleotides not matched to a gene: 2. The DNA of the CDR3 is TGTGCCAGCAGTTTTCGGACAGGGGATGGCTACACCTTC. Its translation is CASSFRTGDGYTF.

The V gene is TRBV19, the J gene TRBJ2-5, with TRBD2 identical over 8 bases. Trimming took 4 bases from V and 5 from J; bases not matched to a gene: 12. The CDR3 contains 16 residues. Germline-derived CDR1 and CDR2 are LNHDA and SQIVND (reference sequence). The CDR3 DNA is TGTGCCAGTAGTACCCCGCGGACTAGCACGGGCGAGACCCAGTACTTC. The encoded protein is CASSTPRTSTGETQYF. The full variable domain, with the rest looked up from reference TRBV19 and TRBJ2-5, is DGGITQSPKYLFRKEGQNVTLSCEQNLNHDAMYWYRQDPGQGLRLIYYSQIVNDFQKGDIAEGYSVSREKKESFPLTVTSAQKNPTAFYLCASSTPRTSTGETQYFGPGTRLLVL.

The chain uses TRBV7-2 and TRBJ2-2; TRBD2 aligns across 8 bases. V shed 5 bases, J shed 5 bases, and the junction held 10 bases outside the gene matches. The germline V gene has CDR1 SGHTA and CDR2 FQGNSA. The CDR3 contains 16 residues. Here the CDR3 DNA reads TGTGCCAGCAGCGACGGGGGGGCCGTAGGGACCGGGGAGCTGTTTTTT. The encoded protein is CASSDGGAVGTGELFF.

In DNA, the CDR3 is TGTGCCAGCAGCCAAGAAGGAGCTAACTATGGCTACACCTTC. Translating it yields CASSQEGANYGYTF. V and J are TRBV3-1 (or the pseudogene TRBV3-2) and TRBJ1-2, with unresolved D. V was pared by 0 bases and J by 0 bases, with 5 bases between. This CDR3 contains 14 residues. The germline gives CDR1 LGHDT, CDR2 YNNKEL (reference sequence).

This chain joins TRBV5-1 and TRBJ2-5; D is unclear. The CDR3 totals 14 residues. Trimming stripped 3 bases from V and 5 bases from J, with 14 bases between. Germline V gene lookup returns CDR1 SGHRS and CDR2 YFSETQ. CDR3 DNA sequence: TGCGCCAGCAGCTACCAGTCGGCCGGGGAGACCCAGTACTTC. This codes for CASSYQSAGETQYF. The variable domain in full, with the rest retrieved from reference TRBV5-1 and TRBJ2-5, is KAGVTQTPRYLIKTRGQQVTLSCSPISGHRSVSWYQQTPGQGLQFLFEYFSETQRNKGNFPGRFSGRQFSNSRSEMNVSTLELGDSALYLCASSYQSAGETQYFGPGTRLLVL.

CDR3 bases: TGTGCCAGCAGACCGGGACAGAGTTATGGAAACACCATATATTTT. Translating gives CASRPGQSYGNTIYF. The chain is built from TRBV13 and TRBJ1-3, with 7 bases fitting TRBD1. With V trimmed by 6 bases and J by 3 bases, 8 bases remained unmatched. This CDR3 is built from 15 residues. The V gene's germline CDR1 is PRHDT and CDR2 FYEKMQ (reference sequence).

The rearrangement joins TRBV2 to TRBJ1-4; a possible D gene is TRBD1 (5 bases). The CDR3 contains 15 residues. Deletions cut 5 bases from V and 3 bases from J, with 13 bases between. From germline, CDR1 is SNHLY and CDR2 FYNNEI. The CDR3 DNA is TGTGCCAGCAGTTTAAGACAGATGGCTAATGAAAAACTGTTTTTT. This sequence encodes CASSLRQMANEKLFF.

The rearrangement links TRBV27 to TRBJ1-2; D remains unclear. This CDR3 has 13 residues. The germline gives CDR1 MNHEY, CDR2 SMNVEV (reference sequence). V was cut by 5 bases and J by 1 base, with 8 bases left in between. This CDR3 is CASSDGDNYGYTF. The CDR3 coding sequence is TGTGCCAGCAGTGATGGAGATAACTATGGCTACACCTTC.

This chain joins TRBV19 and TRBJ1-4; the match to TRBD1 covers 9 bases. The CDR3 totals 14 residues. Germline CDR1 LNHDA, CDR2 SQIVND (reference sequence). J was trimmed by 8 bases and V by 10 bases; bases with no gene match: 11. Here the CDR3 reads CATSGTGYGEKLFF. In DNA, the CDR3 is TGTGCCACCTCCGGGACAGGGTACGGCGAAAAACTGTTTTTT. Full variable domain (missing parts from reference TRBV19 and TRBJ1-4): DGGITQSPKYLFRKEGQNVTLSCEQNLNHDAMYWYRQDPGQGLRLIYYSQIVNDFQKGDIAEGYSVSREKKESFPLTVTSAQKNPTAFYLCATSGTGYGEKLFFGSGTQLSVL.

The rearrangement links TRBV6-5 to TRBJ1-5; D gene ambiguous. Trimming cost V 8 bases and J 5 bases, with 7 bases left between them. The CDR3 is 11 amino acids. Germline assignment: CDR1 MNHEY and CDR2 SVGAGI. The CDR3 DNA reads as TGTGCCAGCGGACGGGATCAGCCCCAGCATTTT. Translation: CASGRDQPQHF.

This rearrangement joins TRBV11-3 to TRBJ1-4; TRBD1 might be the D (5 bases). This CDR3 spans 14 amino acids. Per the germline V gene, CDR1 is SGHNT and CDR2 is YENEEA. V lost 5 bases, J lost 8 bases, and 15 bases lay in between. In nucleotides, the CDR3 is TGTGCCAGCAGCCGTATGACAGAGACCGAAAAACTGTTTTTT. Its protein is CASSRMTETEKLFF.

CDR3 DNA: TGTGCCAGCAGCCTGGGACTAGCGGATACGCAGTATTTT. This translates into CASSLGLADTQYF. The J gene is TRBJ2-3, the V gene TRBV7-3, with 10 bases lining up with TRBD2. Per germline, CDR1 SGHTA and CDR2 FQGTGA. This CDR3 has 13 amino acids. V gave up 5 bases and J gave up 6 bases; unmatched junction bases: 2.

V is TRBV5-4 and J is TRBJ2-7; the match to TRBD2 covers 7 bases. The trim removed 1 base at V and 5 bases at J, leaving 3 bases unmatched. The CDR3 totals 13 residues. Germline CDR1 and CDR2: SGHNT and YYREEE (reference sequence). In nucleotides, the CDR3 is TGTGCCAGCAGCTTGTGGGGGGGTCACGAGCAGTACTTC. Protein sequence: CASSLWGGHEQYF.

The V and J genes are TRBV5-4 and TRBJ2-7; TRBD1 aligns across 8 bases. This CDR3 region has 15 residues. The V gene's germline CDR1 is SGHNT and CDR2 YYREEE (reference sequence). V was clipped by 4 bases and J by 0 bases; unmatched bases: 6. CDR3 DNA: TGTGCCAGCAGCGGACAGGGAGTTTTCTCCTACGAGCAGTACTTC. It translates to CASSGQGVFSYEQYF. Drawing the rest from reference TRBV5-4 and TRBJ2-7, the complete variable domain is ETGVTQSPTHLIKTRGQQVTLRCSSQSGHNTVSWYQQALGQGPQFIFQYYREEENGRGNFPPRFSGLQFPNYSSELNVNALELDDSALYLCASSGQGVFSYEQYFGPGTRLTVT.

V is TRBV2 and J is TRBJ2-2; D unclear. From germline, CDR1 is SNHLY and CDR2 FYNNEI. Trimming left V 2 bases short and J 2 bases short, with 6 bases between. The CDR3 runs 14 residues. The CDR3 nucleotides read TGTGCCAGCAGTGAATTTATAAACACCGGGGAGCTGTTTTTT. Its translation: CASSEFINTGELFF.

This chain links TRBV6-5 with TRBJ1-4; the D gene is possibly TRBD1 (5 bases). V was clipped by 6 bases and J by 8 bases, with 19 bases between them. CDR3 length: 15 residues. Germline V gives CDR1 MNHEY, CDR2 SVGAGI. In DNA, the CDR3 is TGTGCCAGCAGACGAACTCAGGGAATTGACGAAAAACTGTTTTTT. This translates into CASRRTQGIDEKLFF.

The chain uses TRBV5-1 and TRBJ2-2, with TRBD1 as a possible D gene (6 bases). Trimming removed 4 bases from V and 5 bases from J, with 18 bases in between. The CDR3 is 16 amino acids. From germline, CDR1 is SGHRS and CDR2 YFSETQ. CDR3 amino acids: CASSPQGKMVTGELFF. CDR3 DNA: TGCGCCAGCAGCCCTCAGGGGAAGATGGTAACCGGGGAGCTGTTTTTT.